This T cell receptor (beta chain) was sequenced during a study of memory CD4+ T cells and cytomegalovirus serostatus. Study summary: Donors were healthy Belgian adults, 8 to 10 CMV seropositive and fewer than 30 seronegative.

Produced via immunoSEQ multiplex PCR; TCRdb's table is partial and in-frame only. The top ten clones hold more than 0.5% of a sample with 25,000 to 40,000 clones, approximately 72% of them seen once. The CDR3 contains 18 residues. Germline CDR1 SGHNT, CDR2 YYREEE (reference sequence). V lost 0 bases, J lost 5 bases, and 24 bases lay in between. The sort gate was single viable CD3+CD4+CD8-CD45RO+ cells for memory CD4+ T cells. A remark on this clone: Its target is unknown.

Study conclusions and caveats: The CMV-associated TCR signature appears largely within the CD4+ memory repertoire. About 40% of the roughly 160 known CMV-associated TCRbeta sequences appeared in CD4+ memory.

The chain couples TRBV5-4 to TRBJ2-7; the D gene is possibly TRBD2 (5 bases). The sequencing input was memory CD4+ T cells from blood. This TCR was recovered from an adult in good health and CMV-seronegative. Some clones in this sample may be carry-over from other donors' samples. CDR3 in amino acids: CASSLGAESGKNFDEQYF. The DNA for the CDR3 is TGTGCCAGCAGCTTGGGGGCAGAATCCGGGAAGAACTTCGACGAGCAGTACTTC.